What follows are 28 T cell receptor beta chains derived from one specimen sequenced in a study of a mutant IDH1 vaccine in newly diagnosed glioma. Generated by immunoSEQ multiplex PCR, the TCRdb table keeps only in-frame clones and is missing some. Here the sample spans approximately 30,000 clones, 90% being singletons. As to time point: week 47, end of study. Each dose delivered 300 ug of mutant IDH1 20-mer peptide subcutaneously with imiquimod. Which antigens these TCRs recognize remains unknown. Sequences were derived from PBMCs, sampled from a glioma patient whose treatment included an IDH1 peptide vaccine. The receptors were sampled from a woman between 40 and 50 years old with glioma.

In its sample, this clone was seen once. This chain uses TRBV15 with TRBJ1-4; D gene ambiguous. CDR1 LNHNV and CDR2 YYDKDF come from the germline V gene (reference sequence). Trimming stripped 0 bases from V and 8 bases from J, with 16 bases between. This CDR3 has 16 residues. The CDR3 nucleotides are TGTGCCACCAGCAGAGATCACGGGCCGAAGTCGGAAAAACTGTTTTTT. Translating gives CATSRDHGPKSEKLFF.

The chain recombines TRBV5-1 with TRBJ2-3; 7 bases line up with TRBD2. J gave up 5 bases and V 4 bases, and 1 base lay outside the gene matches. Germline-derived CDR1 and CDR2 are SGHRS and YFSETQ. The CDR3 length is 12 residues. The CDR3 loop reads CASSRGEDTQYF. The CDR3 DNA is TGCGCCAGCAGCCGGGGGGAAGATACGCAGTATTTT.

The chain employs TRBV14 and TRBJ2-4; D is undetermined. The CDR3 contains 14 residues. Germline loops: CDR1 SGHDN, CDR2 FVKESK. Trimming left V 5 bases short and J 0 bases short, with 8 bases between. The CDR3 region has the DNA TGTGCCAGCAGCGCGGAACTAGCCAAAAACATTCAGTACTTC. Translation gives CASSAELAKNIQYF.

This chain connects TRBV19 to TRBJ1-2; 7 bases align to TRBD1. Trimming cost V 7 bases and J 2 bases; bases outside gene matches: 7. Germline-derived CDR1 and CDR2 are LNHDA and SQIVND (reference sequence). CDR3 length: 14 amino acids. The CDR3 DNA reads TGTGCCAGTACCCCAGGGGGAAGGAACTATGGCTACACCTTC. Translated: CASTPGGRNYGYTF.

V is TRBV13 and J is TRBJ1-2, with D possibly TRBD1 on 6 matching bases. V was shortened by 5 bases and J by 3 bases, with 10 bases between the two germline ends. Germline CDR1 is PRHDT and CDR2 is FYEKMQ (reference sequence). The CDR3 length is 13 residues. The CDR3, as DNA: TGTGCCAGCAGCATACAGGGATACTATGGCTACACCTTC. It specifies CASSIQGYYGYTF.

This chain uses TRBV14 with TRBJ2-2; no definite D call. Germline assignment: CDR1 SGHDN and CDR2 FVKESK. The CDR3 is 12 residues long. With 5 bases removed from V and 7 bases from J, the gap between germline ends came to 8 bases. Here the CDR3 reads CASSKDGGELFF. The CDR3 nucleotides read TGTGCCAGCAGCAAGGACGGCGGGGAGCTGTTTTTT.

CDR3 nucleotide sequence: TGTGCCAGCAGCTCCGACAGGGAGAACACTGAAGCTTTCTTT. Translating gives CASSSDRENTEAFF. The chain couples TRBV7-8 to TRBJ1-1, with 7 bases lining up with TRBD1. Germline V gene sequence: CDR1 SGHVS, CDR2 FQNEAQ. The CDR3 extends over 14 amino acids. Losses at the gene ends were 4 bases for V and 1 base for J; bases not matched to a gene: 3.

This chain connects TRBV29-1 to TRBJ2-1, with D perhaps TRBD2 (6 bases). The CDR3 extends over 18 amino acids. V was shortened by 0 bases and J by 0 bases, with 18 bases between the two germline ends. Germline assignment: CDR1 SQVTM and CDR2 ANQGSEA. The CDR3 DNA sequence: TGCAGCGTTGAAGAATTTTTGCGGACTACGAGCTCCTACAATGAGCAGTTCTTC. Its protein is CSVEEFLRTTSSYNEQFF.

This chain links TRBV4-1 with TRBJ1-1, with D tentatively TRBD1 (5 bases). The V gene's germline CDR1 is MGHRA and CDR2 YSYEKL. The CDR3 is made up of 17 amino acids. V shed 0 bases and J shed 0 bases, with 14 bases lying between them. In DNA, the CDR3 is TGCGCCAGCAGCCAAGAAGTGGGAGGACACCTGAACACTGAAGCTTTCTTT. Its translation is CASSQEVGGHLNTEAFF.

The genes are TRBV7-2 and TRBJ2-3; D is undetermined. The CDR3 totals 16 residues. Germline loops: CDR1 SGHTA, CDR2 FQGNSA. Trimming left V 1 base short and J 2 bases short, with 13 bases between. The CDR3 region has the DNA TGTGCCAGCAGCTTAGAGAGGAGTCATGTCACAGATACGCAGTATTTT. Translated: CASSLERSHVTDTQYF.

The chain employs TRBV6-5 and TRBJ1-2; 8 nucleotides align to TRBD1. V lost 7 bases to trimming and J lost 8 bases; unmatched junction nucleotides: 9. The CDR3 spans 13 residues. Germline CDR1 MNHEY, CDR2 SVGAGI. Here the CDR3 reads CASTAGQGWGYTF. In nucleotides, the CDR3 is TGTGCCAGCACTGCAGGACAGGGCTGGGGCTACACCTTC.

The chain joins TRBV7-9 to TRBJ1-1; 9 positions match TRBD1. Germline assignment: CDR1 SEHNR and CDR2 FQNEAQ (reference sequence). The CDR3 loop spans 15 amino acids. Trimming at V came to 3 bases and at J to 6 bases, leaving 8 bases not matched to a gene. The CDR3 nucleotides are TGTGCCAGCAGCTTGTCTACAGGGGGCTTCGCTGAAGCTTTCTTT. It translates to CASSLSTGGFAEAFF.

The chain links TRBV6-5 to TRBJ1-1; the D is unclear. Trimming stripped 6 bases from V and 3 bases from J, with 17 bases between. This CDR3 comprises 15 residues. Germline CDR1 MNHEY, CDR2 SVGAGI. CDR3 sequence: CASSGTGWGDTEAFF. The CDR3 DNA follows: TGTGCCAGCAGCGGAACCGGTTGGGGAGACACTGAAGCTTTCTTT.

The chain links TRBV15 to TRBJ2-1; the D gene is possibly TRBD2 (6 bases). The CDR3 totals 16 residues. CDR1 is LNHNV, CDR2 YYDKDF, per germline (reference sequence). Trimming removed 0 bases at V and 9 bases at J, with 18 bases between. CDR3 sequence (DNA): TGTGCCACCAGCAGAGAGTCCGGCGGGATTCTCCTTGAGCAGTTCTTC. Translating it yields CATSRESGGILLEQFF. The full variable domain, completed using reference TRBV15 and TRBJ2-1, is DAMVIQNPRYQVTQFGKPVTLSCSQTLNHNVMYWYQQKSSQAPKLLFHYYDKDFNNEADTPDNFQSRRPNTSFCFLDIRSPGLGDTAMYLCATSRESGGILLEQFFGPGTRLTVL.

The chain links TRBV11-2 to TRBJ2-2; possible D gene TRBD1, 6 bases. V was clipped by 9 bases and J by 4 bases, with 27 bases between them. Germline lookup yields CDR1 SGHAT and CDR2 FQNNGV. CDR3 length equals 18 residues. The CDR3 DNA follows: TGTGCCAGTAGGAGGACAGCTATGGATCTCTTCTCCACCGGGGAGCTGTTTTTT. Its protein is CASRRTAMDLFSTGELFF.

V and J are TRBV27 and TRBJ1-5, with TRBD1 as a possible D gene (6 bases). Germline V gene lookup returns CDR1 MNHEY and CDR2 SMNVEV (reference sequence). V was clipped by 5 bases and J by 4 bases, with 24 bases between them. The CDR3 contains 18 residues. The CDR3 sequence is CASSTTPLDRWGNQPQHF. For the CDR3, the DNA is TGTGCCAGCAGTACAACTCCACTTGACAGGTGGGGGAATCAGCCCCAGCATTTT.

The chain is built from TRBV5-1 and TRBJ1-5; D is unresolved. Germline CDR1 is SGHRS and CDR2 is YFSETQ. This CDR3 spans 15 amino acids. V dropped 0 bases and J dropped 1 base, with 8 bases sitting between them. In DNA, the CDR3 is TGCGCCAGCAGCTTGGCCGCGGGAAGCAATCAGCCCCAGCATTTT. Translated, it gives CASSLAAGSNQPQHF.

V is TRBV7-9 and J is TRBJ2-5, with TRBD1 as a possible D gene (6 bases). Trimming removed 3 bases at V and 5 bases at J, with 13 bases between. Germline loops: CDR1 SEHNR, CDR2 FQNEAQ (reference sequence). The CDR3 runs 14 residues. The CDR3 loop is CASSLGAVGETQYF. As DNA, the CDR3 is TGTGCCAGCAGCTTGGGGGCAGTGGGGGAGACCCAGTACTTC.

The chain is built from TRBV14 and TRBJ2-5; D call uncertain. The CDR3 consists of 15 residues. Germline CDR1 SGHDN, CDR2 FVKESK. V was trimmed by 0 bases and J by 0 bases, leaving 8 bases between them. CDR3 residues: CASSQDLSYQETQYF. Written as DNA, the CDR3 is TGTGCCAGCAGCCAAGACCTCTCGTACCAAGAGACCCAGTACTTC.

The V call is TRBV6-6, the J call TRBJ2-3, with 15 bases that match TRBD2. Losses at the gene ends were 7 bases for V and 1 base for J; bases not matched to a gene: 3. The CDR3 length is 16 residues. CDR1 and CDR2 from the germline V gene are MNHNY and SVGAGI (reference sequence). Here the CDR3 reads CASTRTSGRGTDTQYF. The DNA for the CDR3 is TGTGCCAGCACTAGGACTAGCGGGAGGGGCACAGATACGCAGTATTTT.

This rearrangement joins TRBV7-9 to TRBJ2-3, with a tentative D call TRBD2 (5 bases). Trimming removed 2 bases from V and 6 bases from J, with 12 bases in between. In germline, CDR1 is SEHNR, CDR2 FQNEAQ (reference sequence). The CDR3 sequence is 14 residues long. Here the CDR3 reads CASSLLRVGDTQYF. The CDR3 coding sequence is TGTGCCAGCAGCTTATTGCGGGTCGGGGATACGCAGTATTTT.

As DNA, the CDR3 is TGTGCCAGTAGTACACGACAGGAGAGCTCTGGAAACACCATATATTTT. Residues: CASSTRQESSGNTIYF. The chain joins TRBV19 to TRBJ1-3; maybe TRBD1 (6 bases). The CDR3 totals 16 residues. CDR1 is LNHDA, CDR2 SQIVND, per germline (reference sequence). With 4 bases removed from V and 0 bases from J, the gap between germline ends came to 13 bases.

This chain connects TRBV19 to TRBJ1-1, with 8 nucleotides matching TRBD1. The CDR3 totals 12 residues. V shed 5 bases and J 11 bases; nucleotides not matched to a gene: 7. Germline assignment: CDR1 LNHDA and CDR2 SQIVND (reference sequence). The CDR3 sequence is CASSSRQGPAFF. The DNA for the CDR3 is TGTGCCAGTAGTTCGCGACAGGGGCCGGCTTTCTTT.

The DNA of the CDR3 is TGTGCCAGCAGCCCTTACCGGGACACCTACATCTCCTATAATTCACCCCTCCACTTT. Protein sequence: CASSPYRDTYISYNSPLHF. V and J are TRBV5-8 and TRBJ1-6; weak D call: TRBD1 (6 bases). Trimming pared 4 bases from V and 0 bases from J, leaving 20 bases between. The CDR3 is made up of 19 amino acids. Looked up from germline, CDR1 is SGHTS and CDR2 is YDEGEE.

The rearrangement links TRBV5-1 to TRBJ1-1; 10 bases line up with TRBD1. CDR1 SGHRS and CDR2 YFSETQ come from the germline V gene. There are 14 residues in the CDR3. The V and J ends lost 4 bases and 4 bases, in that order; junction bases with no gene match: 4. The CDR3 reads CASSRGQGRTEAFF. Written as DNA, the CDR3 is TGCGCCAGCAGCCGGGGACAGGGGCGCACTGAAGCTTTCTTT.

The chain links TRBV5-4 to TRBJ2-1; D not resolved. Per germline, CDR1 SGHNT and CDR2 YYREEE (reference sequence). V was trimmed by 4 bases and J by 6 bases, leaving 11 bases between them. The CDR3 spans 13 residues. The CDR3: CASSLPAGNEQFF. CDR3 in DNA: TGTGCCAGCAGCCTTCCAGCCGGCAATGAGCAGTTCTTC.

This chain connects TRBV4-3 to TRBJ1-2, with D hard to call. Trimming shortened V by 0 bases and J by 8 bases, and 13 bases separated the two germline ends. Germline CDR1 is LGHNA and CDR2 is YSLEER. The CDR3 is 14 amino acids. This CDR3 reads CASSQDGWASGYTF. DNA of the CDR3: TGCGCCAGCAGCCAAGACGGCTGGGCATCGGGCTACACCTTC.

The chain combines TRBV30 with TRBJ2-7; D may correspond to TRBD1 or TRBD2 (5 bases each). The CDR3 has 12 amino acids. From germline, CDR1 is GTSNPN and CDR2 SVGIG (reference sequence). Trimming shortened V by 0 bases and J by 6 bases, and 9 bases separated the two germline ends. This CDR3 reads CAWSVLGVEQYF. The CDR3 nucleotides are TGTGCCTGGAGTGTACTAGGGGTCGAGCAGTACTTC.